These T cell receptor beta chains were read from a single sample in a study of CD8+CD57+ T cells in acquired aplastic anemia. In TCRdb, the reads were re-called with MiXCR into one record per CDR3 protein. The repertoire holds about 200,000 distinct CDR3 sequences, with 40% to 60% as singletons. Material for sequencing was sorted CD4+, CD8+, or CD8+CD57+ T cells (not recorded which) from PBMCs. The source is a human donor with aplastic anemia. Both conserved end residues are part of each CDR3. D genes are given only for firm matches. Clone sizes are given selectively: once, few, many, or a class where the clone is expanded.

V gene	J gene	D gene	clone size	CDR3 DNA	CDR3 protein
TRBV6-1	TRBJ1-2	NA	many	TGTGCCAGCAGTCCGGGGACCCAAGGAGGTGGCTACACCTTC	CASSPGTQGGGYTF
TRBV19	TRBJ1-1	NA	many	TGTGCCAGTACCCCGACAGAAGGCACTGAAGCTTTCTTT	CASTPTEGTEAFF
TRBV15	TRBJ2-1	NA	NA	TGTGCCACCAGGGGGGCCGTCAATGAGCAGTTCTTC	CATRGAVNEQFF
TRBV29-1	TRBJ1-1	NA	NA	TGCAGCGTCCCGACCCGGGGGAACACTGAAGCTTTCTTT	CSVPTRGNTEAFF
TRBV6-5	TRBJ2-2	TRBD2	NA	TGTGCCAGCAGTTACTCTACCCTGACTAGCTGGGGGGAGCTGTTTTTT	CASSYSTLTSWGELFF
TRBV19	TRBJ2-3	NA	many	TGTGCCAGTAGTATGGGGGGAGATACGCAGTATTTT	CASSMGGDTQYF
TRBV4-3	TRBJ1-2	TRBD1	NA	TGCGCCAGCAGCCAAGCTGACAGGGCCGTCTATGGCTACACCTTC	CASSQADRAVYGYTF
TRBV2	TRBJ2-7	NA	NA	TGTGCCAGCGGAGGGGGAATAGACGAGCAGTACTTC	CASGGGIDEQYF
TRBV7-2	TRBJ2-3	NA	once	TGTGCCAGCAGCTTAGAGGACGGCACAGATACGCAGTATTTT	CASSLEDGTDTQYF
TRBV2	TRBJ2-3	NA	NA	TGTGCCAGCGCCTCTGGGGGGGCCACAGATACGCAGTATTTT	CASASGGATDTQYF
TRBV29-1	TRBJ1-3	NA	NA	TGCAGCGTTGAAGTGGCGAGGAACACCATATATTTT	CSVEVARNTIYF
TRBV10-3	TRBJ1-1	NA	NA	TGTGCCATCAGCGGTAGGGAGTTCACTGAAGCTTTCTTT	CAISGREFTEAFF
TRBV7-2	TRBJ1-1	NA	NA	TGTGCCAGCAGCTTGATAGGCGGGGGGGGCACTGAAGCTTTCTTT	CASSLIGGGGTEAFF
TRBV19	TRBJ1-5	TRBD1	many	TGTGCCAGTAATACAGCGGGACAGGCGAATCAGCCCCAGCATTTT	CASNTAGQANQPQHF
TRBV2	TRBJ2-7	NA	few	TGTGCCAGCAGTGAAGCTGGGTTTGGGAGCTCAGAGCAGTACTTC	CASSEAGFGSSEQYF
TRBV7-9	TRBJ2-7	TRBD1	NA	TGTGCCAGCAGCTCGGACAGGGATGGCTACGAGCGGTACTTC	CASSSDRDGYERYF
TRBV7-8	TRBJ2-7	NA	many	TGTGCCAGCAGCTTAGGTGACATGAACATGGAGTACTTC	CASSLGDMNMEYF
TRBV12-3/TRBV12-4	TRBJ1-2	NA	NA	TGTGCCAGCAGCCTGTCTGAGACACCGAATGGCTACACCTTC	CASSLSETPNGYTF
TRBV19	TRBJ1-5	TRBD1	NA	TGTGCCAGTAACCGAGGACAGGGCAATCAGCCCCAGCATTTT	CASNRGQGNQPQHF
TRBV2	TRBJ1-2	NA	NA	TGTGCCAGCGAACAAGTCGGCGGCTACACCTTC	CASEQVGGYTF
TRBV6-5	TRBJ1-2	NA	many	TGTGCCAGCAGCGGCGCGGTGGGGCCTGGCTACACCTTC	CASSGAVGPGYTF
TRBV15	TRBJ1-2	NA	many	TGTGCCACCAGCAGAGAACGGGGCCCGTCCTATGGCTACACCTTC	CATSRERGPSYGYTF
TRBV6-6	TRBJ1-1	NA	many	TGTGCCACCAAACAGGCCTCTGAGAACACTGAAGCTTTCTTT	CATKQASENTEAFF
TRBV12-3/TRBV12-4	TRBJ1-6	NA	NA	TGTGCCAGCAGTCTCGGGACACCCGCAAATTCACCCCTCCACTTT	CASSLGTPANSPLHF
TRBV14	TRBJ2-5	TRBD1	many	TGTGCCAGCAGCCTGAGTGGGACAGCGGAGACCCAGTACTTC	CASSLSGTAETQYF